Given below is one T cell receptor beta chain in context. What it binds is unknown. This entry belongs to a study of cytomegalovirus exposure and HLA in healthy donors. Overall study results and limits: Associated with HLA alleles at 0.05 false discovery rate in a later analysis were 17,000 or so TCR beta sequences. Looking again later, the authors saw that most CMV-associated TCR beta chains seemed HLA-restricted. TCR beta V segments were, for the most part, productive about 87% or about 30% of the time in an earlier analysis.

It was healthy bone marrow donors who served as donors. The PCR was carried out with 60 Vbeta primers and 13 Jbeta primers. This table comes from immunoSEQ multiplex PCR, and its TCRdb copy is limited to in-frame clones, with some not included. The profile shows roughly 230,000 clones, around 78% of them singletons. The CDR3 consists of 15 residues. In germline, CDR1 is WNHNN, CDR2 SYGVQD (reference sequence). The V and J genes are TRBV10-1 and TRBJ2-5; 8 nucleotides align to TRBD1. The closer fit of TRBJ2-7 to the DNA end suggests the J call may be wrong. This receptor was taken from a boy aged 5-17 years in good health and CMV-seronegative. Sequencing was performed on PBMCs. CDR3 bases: TGCGCCAGCAGTTTCACAGGGGGAATCCCCTACGAGCAGTACTTC. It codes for CASSFTGGIPYEQYF.